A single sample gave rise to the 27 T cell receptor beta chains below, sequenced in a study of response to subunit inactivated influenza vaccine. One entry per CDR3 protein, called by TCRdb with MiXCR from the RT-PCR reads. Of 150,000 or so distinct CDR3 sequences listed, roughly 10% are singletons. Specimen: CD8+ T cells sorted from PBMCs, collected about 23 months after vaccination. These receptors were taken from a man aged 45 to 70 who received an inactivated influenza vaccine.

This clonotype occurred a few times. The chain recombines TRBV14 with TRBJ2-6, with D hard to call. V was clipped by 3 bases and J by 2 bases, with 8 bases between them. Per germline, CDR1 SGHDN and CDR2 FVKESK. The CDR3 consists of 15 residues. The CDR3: CASSHPAPGANVLTF. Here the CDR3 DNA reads TGTGCCAGCAGCCACCCGGCCCCTGGGGCCAACGTCCTGACTTTC.

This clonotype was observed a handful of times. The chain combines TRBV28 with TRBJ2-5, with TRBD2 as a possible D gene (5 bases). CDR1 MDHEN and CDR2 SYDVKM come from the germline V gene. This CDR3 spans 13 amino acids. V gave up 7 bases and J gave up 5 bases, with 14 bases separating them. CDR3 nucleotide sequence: TGTGCCAGCAAACTGACCGGGATTGAGACCCAGTACTTC. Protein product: CASKLTGIETQYF.

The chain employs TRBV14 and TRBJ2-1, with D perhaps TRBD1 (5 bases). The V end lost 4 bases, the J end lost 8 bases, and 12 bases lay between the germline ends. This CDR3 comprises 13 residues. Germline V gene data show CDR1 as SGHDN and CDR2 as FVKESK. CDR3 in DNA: TGTGCCAGCAGCCGGACACCAGTCGATGAGCAGTTCTTC. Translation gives CASSRTPVDEQFF. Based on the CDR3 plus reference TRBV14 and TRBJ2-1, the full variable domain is EAGVTQFPSHSVIEKGQTVTLRCDPISGHDNLYWYRRVMGKEIKFLLHFVKESKQDESGMPNNRFLAERTGGTYSTLKVQPAELEDSGVYFCASSRTPVDEQFFGPGTRLTVL.

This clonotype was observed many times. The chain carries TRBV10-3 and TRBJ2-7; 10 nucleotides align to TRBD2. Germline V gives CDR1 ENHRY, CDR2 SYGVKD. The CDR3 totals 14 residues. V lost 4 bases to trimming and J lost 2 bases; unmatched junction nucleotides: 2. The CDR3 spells CAISVGLAAYEQYF. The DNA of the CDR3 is TGTGCCATCAGTGTTGGACTAGCGGCCTACGAGCAGTACTTC.

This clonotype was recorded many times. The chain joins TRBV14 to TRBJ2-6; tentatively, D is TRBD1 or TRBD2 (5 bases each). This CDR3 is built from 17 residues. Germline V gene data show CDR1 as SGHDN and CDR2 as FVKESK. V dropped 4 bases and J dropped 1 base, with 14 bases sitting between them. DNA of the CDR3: TGTGCCAGCAGCCGTTATGAGGGGATTTCTGGGGCCAACGTCCTGACTTTC. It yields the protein CASSRYEGISGANVLTF.

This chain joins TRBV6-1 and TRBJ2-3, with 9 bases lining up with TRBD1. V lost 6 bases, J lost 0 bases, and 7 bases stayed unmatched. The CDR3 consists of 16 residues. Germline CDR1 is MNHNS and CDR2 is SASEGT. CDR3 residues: CASSIPGQGSTDTQYF. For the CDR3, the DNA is TGTGCCAGCAGCATCCCGGGACAGGGCAGCACAGATACGCAGTATTTT.

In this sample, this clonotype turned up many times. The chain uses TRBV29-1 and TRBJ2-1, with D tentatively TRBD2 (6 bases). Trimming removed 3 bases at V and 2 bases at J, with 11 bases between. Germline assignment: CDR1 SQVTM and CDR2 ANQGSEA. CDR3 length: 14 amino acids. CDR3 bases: TGCAGCGTTGATGGCGGGACCACCTACAATGAGCAGTTCTTC. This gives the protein CSVDGGTTYNEQFF.

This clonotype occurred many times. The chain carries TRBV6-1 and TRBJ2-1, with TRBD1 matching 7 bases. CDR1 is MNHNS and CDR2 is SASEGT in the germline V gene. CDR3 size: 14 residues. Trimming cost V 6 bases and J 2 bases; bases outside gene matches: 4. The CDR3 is CASRTGTAYNEQFF. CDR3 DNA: TGTGCCAGCAGGACCGGGACAGCCTACAATGAGCAGTTCTTC.

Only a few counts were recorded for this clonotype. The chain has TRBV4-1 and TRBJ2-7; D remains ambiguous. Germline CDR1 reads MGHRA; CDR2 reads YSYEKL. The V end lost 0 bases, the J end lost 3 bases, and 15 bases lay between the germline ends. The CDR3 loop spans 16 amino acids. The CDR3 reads CASSQEGVSIDYEQYF. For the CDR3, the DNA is TGCGCCAGCAGCCAAGAAGGAGTCTCGATCGACTACGAGCAGTACTTC.

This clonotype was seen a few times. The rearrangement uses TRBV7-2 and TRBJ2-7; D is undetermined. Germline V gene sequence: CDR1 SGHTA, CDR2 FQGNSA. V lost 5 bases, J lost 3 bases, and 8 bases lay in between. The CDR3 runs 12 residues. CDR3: CASSARYYEQYF. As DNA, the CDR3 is TGTGCCAGCAGCGCCCGTTACTACGAGCAGTACTTC.

CDR3 DNA sequence: TGTGCCAGCAGCGTATCTAGCGGGAACACCGGGGAGCTGTTTTTT. This translates into CASSVSSGNTGELFF. The genes are TRBV9 and TRBJ2-2; 7 nucleotides agree with TRBD2. Unmatched junction bases numbered 1, after V lost 1 base and J lost 1 base. The CDR3 is 15 residues long. Germline V gene data show CDR1 as SGDLS and CDR2 as YYNGEE. The whole variable domain, remainder taken from reference TRBV9 and TRBJ2-2, is DSGVTQTPKHLITATGQRVTLRCSPRSGDLSVYWYQQSLDQGLQFLIQYYNGEERAKGNILERFSAQQFPDLHSELNLSSLELGDSALYFCASSVSSGNTGELFFGEGSRLTVL.

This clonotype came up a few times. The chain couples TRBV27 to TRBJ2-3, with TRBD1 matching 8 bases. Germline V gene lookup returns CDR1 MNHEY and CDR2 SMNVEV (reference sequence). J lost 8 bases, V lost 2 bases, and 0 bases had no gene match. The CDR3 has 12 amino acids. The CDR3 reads CASSLTGGTQYF. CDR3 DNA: TGTGCCAGCAGTTTAACAGGGGGTACGCAGTATTTT.

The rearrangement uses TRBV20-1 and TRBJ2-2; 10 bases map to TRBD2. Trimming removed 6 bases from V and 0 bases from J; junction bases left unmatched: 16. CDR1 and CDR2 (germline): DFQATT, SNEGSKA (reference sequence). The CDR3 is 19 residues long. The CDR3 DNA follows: TGCAGTGCCCCAGCACCCCTAGCGGGGGCCATTTCGAACACCGGGGAGCTGTTTTTT. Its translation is CSAPAPLAGAISNTGELFF.

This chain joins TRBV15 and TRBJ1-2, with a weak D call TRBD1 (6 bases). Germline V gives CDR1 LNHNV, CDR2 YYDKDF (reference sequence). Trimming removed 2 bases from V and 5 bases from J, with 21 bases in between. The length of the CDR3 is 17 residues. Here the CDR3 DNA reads TGTGCCACCAGCAGAACATGGACAGTAGACTATGTTTATGGCTACACCTTC. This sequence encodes CATSRTWTVDYVYGYTF. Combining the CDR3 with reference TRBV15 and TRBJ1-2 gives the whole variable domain DAMVIQNPRYQVTQFGKPVTLSCSQTLNHNVMYWYQQKSSQAPKLLFHYYDKDFNNEADTPDNFQSRRPNTSFCFLDIRSPGLGDTAMYLCATSRTWTVDYVYGYTFGSGTRLTVV.

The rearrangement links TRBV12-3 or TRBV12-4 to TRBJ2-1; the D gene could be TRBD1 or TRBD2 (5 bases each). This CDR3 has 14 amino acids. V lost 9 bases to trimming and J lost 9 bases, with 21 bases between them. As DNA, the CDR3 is TGTGCCAGACGTCCGGACGGGGCAAGGGGTGAGCAGTTCTTC. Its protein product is CARRPDGARGEQFF.

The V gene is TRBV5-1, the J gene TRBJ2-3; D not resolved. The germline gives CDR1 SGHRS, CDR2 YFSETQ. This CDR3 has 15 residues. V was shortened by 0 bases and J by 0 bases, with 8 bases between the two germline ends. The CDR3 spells CASSLGDFSTDTQYF. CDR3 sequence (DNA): TGCGCCAGCAGCTTGGGGGATTTCAGCACAGATACGCAGTATTTT.

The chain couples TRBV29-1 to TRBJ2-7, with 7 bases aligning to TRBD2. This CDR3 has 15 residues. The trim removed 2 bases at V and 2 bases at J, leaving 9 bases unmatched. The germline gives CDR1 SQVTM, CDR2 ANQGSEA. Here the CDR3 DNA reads TGCAGCGTTGAATTGTTAGGCGGGAGTACCTACGAGCAGTACTTC. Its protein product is CSVELLGGSTYEQYF.

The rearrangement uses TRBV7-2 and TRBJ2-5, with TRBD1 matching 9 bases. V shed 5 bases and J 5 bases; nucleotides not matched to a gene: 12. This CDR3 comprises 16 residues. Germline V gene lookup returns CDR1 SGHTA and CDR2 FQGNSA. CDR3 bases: TGTGCCAGCAGCAGCACCGGGACAGGGTATAAGGAGACCCAGTACTTC. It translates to CASSSTGTGYKETQYF.

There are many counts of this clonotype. For the CDR3, the DNA is TGTGCCTGGAGTCCCCAGGGTGACACTGAAGCTTTCTTT. It specifies CAWSPQGDTEAFF. The chain joins TRBV30 to TRBJ1-1, with D tentatively TRBD1 (5 bases). The CDR3 is 13 amino acids. Deletions cut 2 bases from V and 3 bases from J, with 10 bases between. Germline CDR1 reads GTSNPN; CDR2 reads SVGIG (reference sequence). The full variable domain, with the rest looked up from reference TRBV30 and TRBJ1-1, is SQTIHQWPATLVQPVGSPLSLECTVEGTSNPNLYWYRQAAGRGLQLLFYSVGIGQISSEVPQNLSASRPQDRQFILSSKKLLLSDSGFYLCAWSPQGDTEAFFGQGTRLTVV.

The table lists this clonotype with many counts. CDR3 DNA sequence: TGTGCCAGCAGTTACTCGAATAGGGGTCTCACCGGGGAGCTGTTTTTT. This sequence encodes CASSYSNRGLTGELFF. The gene calls are TRBV6-5 and TRBJ2-2, with D possibly matching TRBD1 (5 bases). Germline values: CDR1 MNHEY, CDR2 SVGAGI. The CDR3 is made up of 16 amino acids. V lost 0 bases, J lost 4 bases, and 12 bases lay in between.

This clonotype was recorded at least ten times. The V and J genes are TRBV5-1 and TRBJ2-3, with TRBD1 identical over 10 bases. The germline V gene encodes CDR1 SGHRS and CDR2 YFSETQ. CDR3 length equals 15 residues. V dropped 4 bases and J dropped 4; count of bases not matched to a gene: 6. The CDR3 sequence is CASSPGTGEADTQYF. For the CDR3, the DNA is TGCGCCAGCAGCCCCGGGACAGGGGAGGCAGATACGCAGTATTTT. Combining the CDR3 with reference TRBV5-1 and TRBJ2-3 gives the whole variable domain KAGVTQTPRYLIKTRGQQVTLSCSPISGHRSVSWYQQTPGQGLQFLFEYFSETQRNKGNFPGRFSGRQFSNSRSEMNVSTLELGDSALYLCASSPGTGEADTQYFGPGTRLTVL.

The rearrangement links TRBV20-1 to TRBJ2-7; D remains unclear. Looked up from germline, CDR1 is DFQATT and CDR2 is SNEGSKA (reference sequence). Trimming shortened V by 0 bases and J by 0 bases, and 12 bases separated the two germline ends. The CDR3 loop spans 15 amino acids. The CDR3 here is CSARDLDGSSYEQYF. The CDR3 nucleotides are TGCAGTGCTAGAGATCTTGACGGCAGCTCCTACGAGCAGTACTTC.

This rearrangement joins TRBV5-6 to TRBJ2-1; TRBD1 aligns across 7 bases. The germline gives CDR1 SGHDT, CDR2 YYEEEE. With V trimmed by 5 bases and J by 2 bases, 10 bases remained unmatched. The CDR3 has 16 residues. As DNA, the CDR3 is TGTGCCAGCAGTCATTACAGGGGCCTTACCTACAATGAGCAGTTCTTC. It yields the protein CASSHYRGLTYNEQFF.

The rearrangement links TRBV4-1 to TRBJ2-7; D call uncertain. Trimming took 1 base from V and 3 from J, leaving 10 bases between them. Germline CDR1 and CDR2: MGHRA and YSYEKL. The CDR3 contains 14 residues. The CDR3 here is CASSQVVEGYEQYF. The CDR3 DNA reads TGCGCCAGCAGCCAAGTAGTAGAAGGCTACGAGCAGTACTTC.

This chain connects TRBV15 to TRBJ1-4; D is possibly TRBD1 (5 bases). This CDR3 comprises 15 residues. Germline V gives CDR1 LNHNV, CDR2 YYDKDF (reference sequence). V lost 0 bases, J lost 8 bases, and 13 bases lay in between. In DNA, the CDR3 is TGTGCCACCAGCAGAGATATGGGGGGAAGGGAAAAACTGTTTTTT. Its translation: CATSRDMGGREKLFF.

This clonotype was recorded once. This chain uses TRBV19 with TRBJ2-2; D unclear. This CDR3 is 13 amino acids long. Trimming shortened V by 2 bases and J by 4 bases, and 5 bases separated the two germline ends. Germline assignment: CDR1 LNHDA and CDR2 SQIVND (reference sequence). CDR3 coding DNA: TGTGCCAGTAGTATAACCGTCACCGGGGAGCTGTTTTTT. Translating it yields CASSITVTGELFF.

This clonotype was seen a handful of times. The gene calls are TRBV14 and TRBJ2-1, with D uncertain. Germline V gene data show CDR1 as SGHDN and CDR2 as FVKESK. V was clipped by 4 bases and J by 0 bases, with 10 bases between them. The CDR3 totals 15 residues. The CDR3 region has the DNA TGTGCCAGCAGCCCGCGGATGATCTCCTACAATGAGCAGTTCTTC. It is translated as CASSPRMISYNEQFF.